This T cell receptor beta chain was recorded in a study of blood T cell repertoires in COVID-19. Across the whole study: Sample material is recorded as cDNA or gDNA derived from T cells, B-cell-depleted T cells, or PBMCs.

Across about two dozen US areas, participants ranged in age from 18 to 89 years. Cohorts were based on clinical histories the participants reported. CDR1 LGHNA and CDR2 YNFKEQ come from the germline V gene. The CDR3 is made up of 17 amino acids. Trimming pared 0 bases from V and 1 base from J, leaving 12 bases between. Using immunoSEQ multiplex PCR, the repertoire was profiled, and TCRdb retains in-frame clones only, with some absent. This sample has roughly 260,000 clones, with 87% found just once. The genes are TRBV4-2 and TRBJ2-2; D perhaps matches TRBD1 (6 bases). This TCR was recovered from a woman in her 30s with acute COVID-19. The material sequenced was PBMCs or T cells enriched from blood (not recorded which). CDR3 in DNA: TGTGCCAGCAGCCAAGATGGGGGCAGGATGAACACCGGGGAGCTGTTTTTT. As protein: CASSQDGGRMNTGELFF.